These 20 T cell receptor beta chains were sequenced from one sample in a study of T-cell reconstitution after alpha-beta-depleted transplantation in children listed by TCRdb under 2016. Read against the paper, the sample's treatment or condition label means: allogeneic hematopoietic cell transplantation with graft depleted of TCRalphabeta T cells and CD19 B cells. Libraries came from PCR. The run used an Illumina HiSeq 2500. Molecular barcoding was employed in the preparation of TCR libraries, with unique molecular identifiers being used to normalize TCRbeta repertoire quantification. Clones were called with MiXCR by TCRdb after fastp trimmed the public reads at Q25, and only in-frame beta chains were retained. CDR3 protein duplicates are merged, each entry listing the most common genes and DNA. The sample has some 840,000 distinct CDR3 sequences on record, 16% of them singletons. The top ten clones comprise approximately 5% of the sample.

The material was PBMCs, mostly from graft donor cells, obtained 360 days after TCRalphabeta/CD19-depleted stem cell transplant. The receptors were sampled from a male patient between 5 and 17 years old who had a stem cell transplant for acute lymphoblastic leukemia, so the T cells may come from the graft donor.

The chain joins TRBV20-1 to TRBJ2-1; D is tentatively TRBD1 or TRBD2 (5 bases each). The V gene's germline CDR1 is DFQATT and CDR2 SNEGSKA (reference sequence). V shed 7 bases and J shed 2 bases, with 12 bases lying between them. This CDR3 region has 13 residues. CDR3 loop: CSVWDQTYNEQFF. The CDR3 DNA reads TGCAGTGTGTGGGACCAAACCTACAATGAGCAGTTCTTC.

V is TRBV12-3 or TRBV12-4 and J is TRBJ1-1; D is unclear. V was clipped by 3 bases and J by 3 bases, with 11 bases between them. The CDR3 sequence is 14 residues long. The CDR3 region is CASSFGPGHTEAFF. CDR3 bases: TGTGCCAGCAGTTTCGGGCCCGGCCACACTGAAGCTTTCTTT.

The CDR3 nucleotides read TGCGCCAGCAGCAATGGCGTAGGGTACAATGAGCAGTTCTTC. This codes for CASSNGVGYNEQFF. The rearrangement joins TRBV5-1 to TRBJ2-1, with D unclear. This CDR3 comprises 14 residues. The germline gives CDR1 SGHRS, CDR2 YFSETQ. V lost 4 bases, J lost 4 bases, and 12 bases lay in between.

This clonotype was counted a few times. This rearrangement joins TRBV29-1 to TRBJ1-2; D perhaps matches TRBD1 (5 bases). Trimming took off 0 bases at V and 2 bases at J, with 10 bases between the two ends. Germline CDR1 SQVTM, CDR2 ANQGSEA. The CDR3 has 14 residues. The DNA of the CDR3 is TGCAGCGTTGAAGAGACAGCTTTAAACTATGGCTACACCTTC. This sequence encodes CSVEETALNYGYTF.

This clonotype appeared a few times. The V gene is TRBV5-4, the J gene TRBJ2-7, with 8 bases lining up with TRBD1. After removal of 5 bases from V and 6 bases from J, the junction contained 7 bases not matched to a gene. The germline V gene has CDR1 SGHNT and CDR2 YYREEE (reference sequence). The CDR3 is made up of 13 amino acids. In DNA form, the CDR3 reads TGTGCCAGCAGGGACAGGGACGTTGGCGAGCAGTACTTC. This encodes CASRDRDVGEQYF.

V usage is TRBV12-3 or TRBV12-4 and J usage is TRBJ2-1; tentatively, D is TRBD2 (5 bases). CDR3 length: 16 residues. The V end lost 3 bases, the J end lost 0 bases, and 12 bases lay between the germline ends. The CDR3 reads CASSFQRIRSYNEQFF. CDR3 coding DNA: TGTGCCAGCAGTTTTCAGCGGATCCGCTCCTACAATGAGCAGTTCTTC.

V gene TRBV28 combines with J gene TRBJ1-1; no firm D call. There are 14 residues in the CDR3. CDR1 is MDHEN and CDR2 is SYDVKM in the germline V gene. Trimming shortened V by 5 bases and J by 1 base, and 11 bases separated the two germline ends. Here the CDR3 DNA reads TGTGCCAGCAGTCTCCACAAGCCGAACACTGAAGCTTTCTTT. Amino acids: CASSLHKPNTEAFF.

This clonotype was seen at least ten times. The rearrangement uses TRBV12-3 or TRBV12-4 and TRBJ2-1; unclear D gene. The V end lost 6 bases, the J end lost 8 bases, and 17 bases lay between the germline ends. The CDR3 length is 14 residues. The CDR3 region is CASSRPSLRDEQFF. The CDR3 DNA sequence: TGTGCCAGCAGCCGACCCTCACTTAGGGATGAGCAGTTCTTC.

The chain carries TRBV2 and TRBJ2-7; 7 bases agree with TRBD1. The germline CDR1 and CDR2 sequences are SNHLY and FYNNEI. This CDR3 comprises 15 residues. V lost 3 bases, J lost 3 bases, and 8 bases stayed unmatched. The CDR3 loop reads CASSDGRTGDYEQYF. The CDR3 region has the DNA TGTGCCAGCAGTGATGGTAGGACAGGAGACTACGAGCAGTACTTC.

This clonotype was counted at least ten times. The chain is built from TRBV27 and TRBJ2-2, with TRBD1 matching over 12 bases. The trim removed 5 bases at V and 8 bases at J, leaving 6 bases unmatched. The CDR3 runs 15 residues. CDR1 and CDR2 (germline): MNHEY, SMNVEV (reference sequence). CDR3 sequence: CASSVGQGASGELFF. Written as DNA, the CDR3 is TGTGCCAGCAGTGTGGGACAGGGGGCTTCTGGGGAGCTGTTTTTT.

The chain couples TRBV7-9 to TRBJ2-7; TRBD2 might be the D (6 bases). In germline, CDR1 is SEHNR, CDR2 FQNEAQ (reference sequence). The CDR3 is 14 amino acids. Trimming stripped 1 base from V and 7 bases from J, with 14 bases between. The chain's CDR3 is CASSLEGPGAEQYF. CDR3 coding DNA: TGTGCCAGCAGCTTAGAGGGGCCGGGAGCGGAGCAGTACTTC.

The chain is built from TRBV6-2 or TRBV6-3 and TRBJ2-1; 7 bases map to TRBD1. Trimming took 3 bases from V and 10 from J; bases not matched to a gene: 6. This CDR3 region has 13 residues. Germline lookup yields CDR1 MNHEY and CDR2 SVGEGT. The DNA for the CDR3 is TGTGCCAGCAGTTATTACCGGGACAGAGAGCAGTTCTTC. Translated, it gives CASSYYRDREQFF.

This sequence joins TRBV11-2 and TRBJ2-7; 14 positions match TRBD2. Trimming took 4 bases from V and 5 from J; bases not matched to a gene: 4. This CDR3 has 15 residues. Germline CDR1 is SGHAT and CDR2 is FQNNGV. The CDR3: CASSSPGLAGDEQYF. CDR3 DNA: TGTGCCAGCAGCTCCCCGGGACTAGCGGGAGACGAGCAGTACTTC.

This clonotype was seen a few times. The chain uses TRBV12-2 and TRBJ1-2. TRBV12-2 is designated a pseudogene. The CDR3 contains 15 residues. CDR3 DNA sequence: TGTGCAAGTCGCTTAAATTCTGGGGCCAACTATGGCTACACCTTC. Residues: CASRLNSGANYGYTF.

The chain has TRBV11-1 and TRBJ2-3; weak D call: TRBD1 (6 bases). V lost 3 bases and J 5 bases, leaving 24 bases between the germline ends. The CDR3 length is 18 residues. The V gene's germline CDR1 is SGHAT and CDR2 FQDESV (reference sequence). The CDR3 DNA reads TGTGCCAGCAGCTTGATGGTATGGGACAACCAATTACAAGATACGCAGTATTTT. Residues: CASSLMVWDNQLQDTQYF.

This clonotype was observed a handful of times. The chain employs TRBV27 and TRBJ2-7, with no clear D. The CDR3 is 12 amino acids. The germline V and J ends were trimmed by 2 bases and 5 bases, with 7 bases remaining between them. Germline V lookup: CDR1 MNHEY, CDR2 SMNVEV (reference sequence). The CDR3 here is CASSLPANEQYF. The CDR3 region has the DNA TGTGCCAGCAGTTTACCCGCAAACGAGCAGTACTTC.

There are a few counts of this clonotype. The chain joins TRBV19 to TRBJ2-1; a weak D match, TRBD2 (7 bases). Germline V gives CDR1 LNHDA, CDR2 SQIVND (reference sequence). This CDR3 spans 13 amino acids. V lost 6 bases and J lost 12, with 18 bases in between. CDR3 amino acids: CASSRTREGGQFF. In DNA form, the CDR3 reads TGTGCCAGTAGCCGGACTAGAGAAGGGGGGCAGTTCTTC.

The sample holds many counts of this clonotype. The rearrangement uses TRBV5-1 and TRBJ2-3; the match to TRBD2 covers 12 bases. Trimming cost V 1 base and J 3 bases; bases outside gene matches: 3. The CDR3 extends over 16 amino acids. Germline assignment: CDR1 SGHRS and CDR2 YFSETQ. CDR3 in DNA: TGCGCCAGCAGCTTGCCGACTAGCGGGAGAACAGATACGCAGTATTTT. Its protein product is CASSLPTSGRTDTQYF.

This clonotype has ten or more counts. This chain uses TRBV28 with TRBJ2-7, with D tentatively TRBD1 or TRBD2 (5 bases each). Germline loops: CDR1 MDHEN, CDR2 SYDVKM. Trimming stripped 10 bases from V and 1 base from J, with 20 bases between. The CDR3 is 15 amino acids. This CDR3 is CATSPPGTGSYEQYF. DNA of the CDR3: TGTGCCACCTCACCCCCCGGGACGGGGTCCTACGAGCAGTACTTC.

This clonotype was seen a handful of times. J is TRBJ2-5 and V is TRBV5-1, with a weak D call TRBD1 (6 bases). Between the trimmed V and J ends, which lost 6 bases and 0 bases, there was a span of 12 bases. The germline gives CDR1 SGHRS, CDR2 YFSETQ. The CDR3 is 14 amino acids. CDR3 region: CASNPQGNQETQYF. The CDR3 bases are TGCGCCAGCAACCCTCAGGGGAACCAAGAGACCCAGTACTTC.